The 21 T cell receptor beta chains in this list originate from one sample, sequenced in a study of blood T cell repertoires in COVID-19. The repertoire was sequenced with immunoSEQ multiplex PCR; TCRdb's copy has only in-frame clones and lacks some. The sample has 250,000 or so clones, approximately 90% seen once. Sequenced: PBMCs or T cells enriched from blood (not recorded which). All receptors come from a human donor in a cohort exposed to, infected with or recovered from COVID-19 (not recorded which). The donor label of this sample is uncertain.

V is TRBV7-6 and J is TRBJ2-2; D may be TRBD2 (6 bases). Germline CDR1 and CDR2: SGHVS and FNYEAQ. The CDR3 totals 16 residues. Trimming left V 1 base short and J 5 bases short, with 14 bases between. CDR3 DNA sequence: TGTGCCAGCAGCTTAGTTGGCGGGGAGAGGACCGGGGAGCTGTTTTTT. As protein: CASSLVGGERTGELFF.

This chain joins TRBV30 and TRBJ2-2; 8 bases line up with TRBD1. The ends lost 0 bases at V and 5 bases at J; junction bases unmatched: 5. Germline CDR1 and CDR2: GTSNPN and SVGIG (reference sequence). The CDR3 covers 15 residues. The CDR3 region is CAWSVLTGGTGELFF. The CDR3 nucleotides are TGTGCCTGGAGTGTCCTCACAGGGGGGACCGGGGAGCTGTTTTTT.

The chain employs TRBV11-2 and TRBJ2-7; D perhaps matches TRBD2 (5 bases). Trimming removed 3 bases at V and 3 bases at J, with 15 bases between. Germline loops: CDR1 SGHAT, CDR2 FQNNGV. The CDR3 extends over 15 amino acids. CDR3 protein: CASSFTGKPNYEQYF. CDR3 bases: TGTGCCAGCAGCTTCACCGGGAAACCGAACTACGAGCAGTACTTC.

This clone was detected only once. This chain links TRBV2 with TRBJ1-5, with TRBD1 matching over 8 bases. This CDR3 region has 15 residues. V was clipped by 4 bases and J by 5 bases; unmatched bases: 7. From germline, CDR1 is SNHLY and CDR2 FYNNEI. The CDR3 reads CASSGMLQGDQPQHF. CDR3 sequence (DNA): TGTGCCAGCAGTGGTATGTTACAGGGGGATCAGCCCCAGCATTTT.

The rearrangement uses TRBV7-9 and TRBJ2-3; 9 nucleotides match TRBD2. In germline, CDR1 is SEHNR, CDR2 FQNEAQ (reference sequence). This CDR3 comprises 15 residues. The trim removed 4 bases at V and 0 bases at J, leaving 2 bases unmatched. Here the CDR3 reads CASSYLAGSTDTQYF. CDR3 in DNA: TGTGCCAGCAGCTACCTAGCGGGGAGCACAGATACGCAGTATTTT.

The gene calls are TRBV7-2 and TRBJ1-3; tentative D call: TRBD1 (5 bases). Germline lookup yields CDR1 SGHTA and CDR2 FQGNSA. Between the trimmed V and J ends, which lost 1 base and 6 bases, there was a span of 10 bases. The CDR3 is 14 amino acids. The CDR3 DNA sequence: TGTGCCAGCAGCTTAGGCAGGGATGCAAACACCATATATTTT. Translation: CASSLGRDANTIYF.

The CDR3 coding sequence is TGTGCCAGCAGTTACGGAGTCGAGACTGGAGGAGAAAAACTGTTTTTT. Translated, it gives CASSYGVETGGEKLFF. The chain couples TRBV6-2 or TRBV6-3 to TRBJ1-4; D is undetermined. This CDR3 contains 16 residues. Germline CDR1 MNHEY, CDR2 SVGEGT. With 2 bases removed from V and 8 bases from J, the gap between germline ends came to 18 bases.

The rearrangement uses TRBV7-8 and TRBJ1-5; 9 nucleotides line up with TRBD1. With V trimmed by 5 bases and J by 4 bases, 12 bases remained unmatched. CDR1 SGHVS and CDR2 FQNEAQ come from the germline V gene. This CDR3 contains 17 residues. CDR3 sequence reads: CASSHYHRDRANQPQHF. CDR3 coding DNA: TGTGCCAGCAGCCACTACCACCGGGACAGGGCGAATCAGCCCCAGCATTTT.

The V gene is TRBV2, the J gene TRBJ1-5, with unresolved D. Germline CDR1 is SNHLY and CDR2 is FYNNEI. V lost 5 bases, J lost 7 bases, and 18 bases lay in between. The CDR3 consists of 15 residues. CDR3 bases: TGTGCCAGCAGTAAAGATTGGCAGGAGGAACAGCCCCAGCATTTT. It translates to CASSKDWQEEQPQHF.

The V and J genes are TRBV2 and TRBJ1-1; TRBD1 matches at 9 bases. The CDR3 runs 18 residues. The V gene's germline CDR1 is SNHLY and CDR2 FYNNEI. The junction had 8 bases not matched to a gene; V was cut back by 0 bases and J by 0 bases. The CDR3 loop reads CASSEALLRDRVNTEAFF. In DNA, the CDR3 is TGTGCCAGCAGTGAAGCACTCCTCCGGGACAGGGTGAACACTGAAGCTTTCTTT.

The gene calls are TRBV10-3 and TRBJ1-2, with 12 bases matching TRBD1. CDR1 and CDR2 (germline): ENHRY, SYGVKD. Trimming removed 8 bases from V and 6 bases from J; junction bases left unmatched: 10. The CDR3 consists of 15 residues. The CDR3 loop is CAIRAGTGGVDGYTF. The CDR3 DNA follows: TGTGCCATCCGTGCCGGGACAGGGGGCGTAGATGGCTACACCTTC.

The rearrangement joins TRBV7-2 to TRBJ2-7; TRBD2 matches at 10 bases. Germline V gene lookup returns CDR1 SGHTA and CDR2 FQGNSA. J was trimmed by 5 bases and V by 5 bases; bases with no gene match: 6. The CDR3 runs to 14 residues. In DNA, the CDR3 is TGTGCCAGCAGCCAATCCGGGACTAGCGACGAGCAGTACTTC. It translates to CASSQSGTSDEQYF.

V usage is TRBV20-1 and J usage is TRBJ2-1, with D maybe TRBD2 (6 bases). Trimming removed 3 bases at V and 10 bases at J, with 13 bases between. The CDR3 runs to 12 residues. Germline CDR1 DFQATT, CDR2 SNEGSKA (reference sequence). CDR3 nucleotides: TGCAGTGCTAGTGGTACGGGGGACGAGCAGTTCTTC. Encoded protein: CSASGTGDEQFF.

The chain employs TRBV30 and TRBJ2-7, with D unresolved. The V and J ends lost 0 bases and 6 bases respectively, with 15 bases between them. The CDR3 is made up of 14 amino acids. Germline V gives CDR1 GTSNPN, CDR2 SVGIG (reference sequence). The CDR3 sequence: CAWSVIGLTLEQYF. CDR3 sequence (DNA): TGTGCCTGGAGTGTAATAGGCCTGACACTCGAGCAGTACTTC.

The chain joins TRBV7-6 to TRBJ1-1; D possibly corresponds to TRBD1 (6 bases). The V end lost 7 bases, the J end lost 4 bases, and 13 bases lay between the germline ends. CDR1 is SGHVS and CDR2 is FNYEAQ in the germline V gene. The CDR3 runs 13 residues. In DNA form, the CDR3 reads TGTGCCAGCACAGGACAGTTGGGCACTGAAGCTTTCTTT. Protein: CASTGQLGTEAFF.

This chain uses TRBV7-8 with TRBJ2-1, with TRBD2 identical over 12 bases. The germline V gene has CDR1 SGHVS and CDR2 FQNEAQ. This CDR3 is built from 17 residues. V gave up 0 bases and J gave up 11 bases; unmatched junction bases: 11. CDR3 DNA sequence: TGTGCCAGCAGCTTAGCTCTCAGGCTAGCGGGGGGGCAGAAGCAGTTCTTC. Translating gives CASSLALRLAGGQKQFF.

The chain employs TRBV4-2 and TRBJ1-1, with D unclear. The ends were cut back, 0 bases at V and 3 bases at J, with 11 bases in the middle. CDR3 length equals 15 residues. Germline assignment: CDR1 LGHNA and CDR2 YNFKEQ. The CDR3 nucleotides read TGTGCCAGCAGCCAAGATTTGCGGGCAGACACTGAAGCTTTCTTT. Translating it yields CASSQDLRADTEAFF.

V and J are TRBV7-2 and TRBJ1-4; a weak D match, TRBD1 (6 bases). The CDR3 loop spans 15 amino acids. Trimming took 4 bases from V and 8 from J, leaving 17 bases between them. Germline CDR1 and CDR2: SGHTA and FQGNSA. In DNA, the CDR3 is TGTGCCAGCAGCTCAATCCCCACAGGGTTAGAAAAACTGTTTTTT. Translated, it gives CASSSIPTGLEKLFF. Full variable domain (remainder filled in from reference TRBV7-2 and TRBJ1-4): GAGVSQSPSNKVTEKGKDVELRCDPISGHTALYWYRQSLGQGLEFLIYFQGNSAPDKSGLPSDRFSAERTGGSVSTLTIQRTQQEDSAVYLCASSSIPTGLEKLFFGSGTQLSVL.

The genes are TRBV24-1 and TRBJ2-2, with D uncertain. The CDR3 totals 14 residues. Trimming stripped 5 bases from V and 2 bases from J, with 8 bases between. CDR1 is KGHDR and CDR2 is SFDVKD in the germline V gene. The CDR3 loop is CATSGEANTGELFF. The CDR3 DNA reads TGTGCCACCAGTGGAGAGGCCAACACCGGGGAGCTGTTTTTT.

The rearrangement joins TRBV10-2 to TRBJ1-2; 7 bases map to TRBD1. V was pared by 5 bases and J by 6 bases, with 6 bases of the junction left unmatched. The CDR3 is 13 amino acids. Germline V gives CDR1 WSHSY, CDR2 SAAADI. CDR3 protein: CASSSGQGDGYTF. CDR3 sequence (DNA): TGCGCCAGCAGTTCCGGGCAGGGGGATGGCTACACCTTC.

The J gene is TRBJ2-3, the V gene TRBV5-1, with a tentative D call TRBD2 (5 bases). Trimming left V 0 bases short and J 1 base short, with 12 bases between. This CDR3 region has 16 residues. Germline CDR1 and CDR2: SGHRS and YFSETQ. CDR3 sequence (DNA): TGCGCCAGCAGCTTGGCGTCGAGGGCCCGCACAGATACGCAGTATTTT. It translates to CASSLASRARTDTQYF.